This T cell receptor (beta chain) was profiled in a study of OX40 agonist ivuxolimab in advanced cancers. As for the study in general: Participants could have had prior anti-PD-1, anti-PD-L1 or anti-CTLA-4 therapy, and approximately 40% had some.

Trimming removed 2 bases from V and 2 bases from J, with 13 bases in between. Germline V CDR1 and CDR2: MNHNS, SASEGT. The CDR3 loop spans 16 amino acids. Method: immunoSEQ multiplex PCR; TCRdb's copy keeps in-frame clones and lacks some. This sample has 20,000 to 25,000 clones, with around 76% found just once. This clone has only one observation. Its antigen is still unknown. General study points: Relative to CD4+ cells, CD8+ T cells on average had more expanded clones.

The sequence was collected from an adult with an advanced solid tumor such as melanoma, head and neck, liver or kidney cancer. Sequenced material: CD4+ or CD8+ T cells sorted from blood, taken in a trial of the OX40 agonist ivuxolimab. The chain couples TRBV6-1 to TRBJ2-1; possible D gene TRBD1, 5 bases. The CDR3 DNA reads TGTGCCAGCAGTGAATTGACAGCCGGCACCTACAATGAGCAGTTCTTC. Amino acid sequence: CASSELTAGTYNEQFF.